This T cell receptor (beta chain) stems from a study of blood T cell repertoires in COVID-19. The protocol was immunoSEQ multiplex PCR, while the TCRdb copy is restricted to in-frame clones and leaves out a portion. The profile shows roughly 200,000 clones, about nine tenths of them singletons. With 3 bases clipped from V and 4 bases from J, the junction kept 8 bases outside the gene matches. CDR3 length: 16 amino acids. Germline CDR1 LNHDA, CDR2 SQIVND (reference sequence). This rearrangement joins TRBV19 to TRBJ2-1, with 8 bases that match TRBD1. This clonotype was sampled from a man at least 80 years old with acute or convalescent COVID-19. Sequencing used peripheral blood. The CDR3 nucleotides are TGTGCCAGTAGTATGACGACAGGGGACCAATACAATGAGCAGTTCTTC. It encodes CASSMTTGDQYNEQFF.